This T cell receptor beta chain was profiled in a study of PD-1 blockade in classical Hodgkin lymphoma. Study-wide points: Newly diagnosed patients were reported to exhibit reduced baseline TCR diversity relative to healthy donors. Causes of the repertoire differences remain undefined, possibly disease activity or prior therapy.

With no exception, relapse followed autologous stem cell transplantation in all patients, and brentuximab vedotin exposure varied. A few counts support this clone. Its cognate antigen is unknown. The data were produced by immunoSEQ multiplex PCR, yet TCRdb's version contains in-frame clones alone and is incomplete. Seen here are about 100,000 clones, roughly nine tenths observed once, and the top ten hold 15% to 20%. CDR1 and CDR2 from the germline V gene are MNHEY and SVGAGI. CDR3 length: 16 amino acids. Trimming shortened V by 2 bases and J by 3 bases, and 16 bases separated the two germline ends. The chain is built from TRBV6-5 and TRBJ1-1, with D unclear. The material was peripheral blood mononuclear cells (PBMCs), obtained before the second cycle of nivolumab. This receptor was identified in a human donor with classical Hodgkin lymphoma. The CDR3 reads CASSYDAYRVYTEAFF. CDR3 DNA sequence: TGTGCCAGCAGTTACGACGCCTACAGAGTTTACACTGAAGCTTTCTTT.